These T cell receptor beta chains were read from a single sample in a study of T cell repertoires in cytomegalovirus infection. The antigens these receptors bind are not known. TCRdb used MiXCR to reprocess the reads, holding one entry per CDR3 protein. This table holds around 430,000 distinct CDR3 sequences, roughly 46% found once. The source was cultured PBMCs, collected from culture after CMV antigen stimulation. The receptors derive from a human donor in good health (CMV status not recorded). Some clones in this sample may be carry-over from other donors' samples. Both conserved end residues are part of each CDR3. Fields, in order: J gene, D gene, clone size, V gene, CDR3 protein, CDR3 DNA. The D gene is left open where the match is weak. Rows give clone size only sometimes, using once, few, many, or a class for an expanded clone.

>TRBJ1-1|.|.|TRBV4-1
CASSQERANTEAFF
TGCGCCAGCAGCCAAGAACGGGCAAACACTGAAGCTTTCTTT
>TRBJ1-4|.|.|TRBV19
CATRRGSNEKLFF
TGTGCCACCAGACGAGGGTCTAATGAAAAACTGTTTTTT
>TRBJ1-1|.|.|TRBV7-9
CASTVGGGPTEAFF
TGTGCCAGCACCGTAGGCGGAGGGCCCACTGAAGCTTTCTTT
>TRBJ1-5|TRBD1|.|TRBV6-6
CASSPPPGQGIYSNQPQHF
TGTGCCAGCAGTCCCCCCCCCGGACAGGGGATCTATAGCAATCAGCCCCAGCATTTT
>TRBJ2-7|TRBD1|.|TRBV6-1
CASSPAPGTAYEQYF
TGTGCCAGCAGTCCCGCACCAGGGACAGCCTACGAGCAGTACTTC
>TRBJ2-1|.|.|TRBV7-2
CASSFYRSGNEQFF
TGTGCCAGCAGTTTCTATCGGTCGGGGAATGAGCAGTTCTTC
>TRBJ2-7|TRBD1|.|TRBV4-1
CASSQGQGAFVQYF
TGCGCCAGCAGCCAGGGACAGGGGGCCTTCGTTCAGTACTTC
>TRBJ2-7|.|.|TRBV27
CASSLLNGLASYEQYF
TGTGCCAGCAGTTTATTGAACGGATTGGCCTCCTACGAGCAGTACTTC
>TRBJ2-5|.|many|TRBV7-2
CASSPSSGGAQETQYF
TGTGCCAGCAGCCCGAGTTCGGGGGGCGCTCAAGAGACCCAGTACTTC
>TRBJ2-3|TRBD2|few|TRBV19
CASKLAGDRDTQYF
TGTGCCAGTAAACTAGCGGGGGACAGAGATACGCAGTATTTT
>TRBJ1-4|.|.|TRBV13
CASSPFAAGINEKLFF
TGTGCCAGCAGCCCCTTTGCGGCAGGGATTAATGAAAAACTGTTTTTT
>TRBJ1-2|TRBD1|.|TRBV6-6
CASVRDRISDGYTF
TGTGCCAGCGTCCGGGACAGGATATCTGATGGCTACACCTTC
>TRBJ1-1|.|.|TRBV5-6
CASSGEGIAEAFF
TGTGCCAGCAGCGGTGAGGGGATCGCTGAAGCTTTCTTT
>TRBJ2-5|.|.|TRBV5-3
CASSRRLGDAKETQYF
TGTGCCAGCAGCCGTCGACTGGGAGACGCTAAAGAGACCCAGTACTTC
>TRBJ2-4|TRBD2|.|TRBV10-2
CASSPLAGVHIQYF
TGCGCCAGCAGTCCTCTAGCGGGAGTTCACATTCAGTACTTC
>TRBJ1-2|.|once|TRBV7-4
CASSQSPDTDYGYTF
TGTGCCAGCAGCCAATCGCCAGACACTGACTATGGCTACACCTTC
>TRBJ1-2|.|.|TRBV20-1
CSAGGGSWGGYTF
TGCAGTGCTGGGGGCGGCTCTTGGGGTGGCTACACCTTC
>TRBJ2-4|TRBD2|.|TRBV6-6
CASSSSARGGIQYF
TGTGCCAGCAGTTCCTCTGCCCGGGGGGGCATTCAGTACTTC
>TRBJ2-7|TRBD1|.|TRBV18
CASSRPGQGVAYEQYF
TGTGCCAGCTCACGCCCGGGACAGGGAGTTGCCTACGAGCAGTACTTC
>TRBJ2-2|.|.|TRBV27
CASTGASGELFF
TGTGCCAGCACAGGGGCGTCGGGGGAGCTGTTTTTT
>TRBJ1-2|.|.|TRBV20-1
CSASVQPNKNGYTF
TGCAGTGCTAGTGTCCAACCGAATAAAAATGGCTACACCTTC
>TRBJ2-1|TRBD1|.|TRBV6-6
CASTPGQGGRPRYNEQFF
TGTGCCAGCACCCCGGGACAGGGAGGTCGCCCCCGATACAATGAGCAGTTCTTC
>TRBJ2-1|TRBD2|.|TRBV6-2/TRBV6-3
CASSYGTSGRPDYNEQFF
TGTGCCAGCAGTTATGGGACTAGCGGGCGCCCAGATTACAATGAGCAGTTCTTC
>TRBJ2-3|.|few|TRBV7-2
CASSGDQTDTQYF
TGTGCCAGCAGCGGGGACCAAACAGATACGCAGTATTTT
>TRBJ2-3|TRBD2|.|TRBV7-6
CASSFRGGHSDTQYF
TGTGCCAGCAGCTTCCGGGGGGGCCACTCAGATACGCAGTATTTT
>TRBJ1-1|.|few|TRBV7-2
CASSLTWNTEAFF
TGTGCCAGCAGCTTAACTTGGAACACTGAAGCTTTCTTT
>TRBJ1-3|.|few|TRBV7-2
CASSLVPSSGNTIYF
TGTGCCAGCAGCTTAGTCCCGAGCTCTGGAAACACCATATATTTT
>TRBJ2-1|TRBD2|.|TRBV7-2
CASTISGRGYNEQFF
TGTGCCAGCACCATTAGCGGGAGGGGATACAATGAGCAGTTCTTC
>TRBJ1-3|.|few|TRBV6-5
CASSYYSSGNTIYF
TGTGCCAGCAGTTACTACAGCTCTGGAAACACCATATATTTT
>TRBJ2-1|TRBD2|.|TRBV15
CATSSGEGSSYNEQFF
TGTGCCACCAGCTCTGGGGAGGGGAGCTCCTACAATGAGCAGTTCTTC
>TRBJ2-7|.|.|TRBV14
CASSQDFWTTPNEQYF
TGTGCCAGCAGCCAAGATTTCTGGACGACCCCTAACGAGCAGTACTTC
>TRBJ2-1|.|.|TRBV6-8
CASSFYISMNEQFF
TGTGCCAGCAGTTTCTATATCAGCATGAATGAGCAGTTCTTC
>TRBJ1-5|.|.|TRBV19
CASSIALDRLFQPQHF
TGTGCCAGTAGTATCGCTCTGGACAGACTCTTTCAGCCCCAGCATTTT
>TRBJ1-2|.|.|TRBV7-2
CASSLNFGRGDYGYTF
TGTGCCAGCAGCTTAAATTTTGGCAGGGGCGACTATGGCTACACCTTC
>TRBJ1-6|TRBD1|few|TRBV12-3/TRBV12-4
CASSQDRGNYNSPLHF
TGTGCCAGCAGCCAAGACAGGGGGAACTATAATTCACCCCTCCACTTT
>TRBJ1-6|.|.|TRBV5-4
CASRRAGANSPLHF
TGTGCCAGCCGTAGGGCAGGGGCGAATTCACCCCTCCACTTT
>TRBJ2-6|TRBD2|few|TRBV7-4
CASSLLASGASSGANVLTF
TGTGCCAGCAGCTTATTGGCTAGCGGGGCTAGCTCTGGGGCCAACGTCCTGACTTTC
>TRBJ1-1|.|.|TRBV5-4
CASSSPRNGVNTEAFF
TGTGCCAGCAGCTCGCCCCGTAACGGGGTGAACACTGAAGCTTTCTTT
>TRBJ2-1|TRBD1|.|TRBV6-6
CASRPDRTGVGNEQFF
TGTGCCAGCAGGCCCGACAGGACAGGAGTCGGCAATGAGCAGTTCTTC
>TRBJ2-2|.|.|TRBV7-2
CASSLATGRGELFF
TGTGCCAGCAGCTTAGCTACGGGGCGCGGGGAGCTGTTTTTT
>TRBJ2-5|TRBD1|.|TRBV6-6
CASSDGTGGPETQYF
TGTGCCAGCAGTGACGGGACAGGGGGTCCAGAGACCCAGTACTTC
>TRBJ2-3|TRBD2|few|TRBV12-3/TRBV12-4
CASSWASGRMDTQYF
TGTGCCAGCAGTTGGGCTAGCGGGAGAATGGATACGCAGTATTTT
>TRBJ2-7|.|.|TRBV11-1
CASSFAGHYEQYF
TGTGCCAGCAGCTTTGCAGGGCACTACGAGCAGTACTTC
>TRBJ2-3|TRBD2|.|TRBV3-1
CASSTLAGGSTDTQYF
TGTGCCAGCAGCACCCTAGCGGGAGGTTCCACAGATACGCAGTATTTT
>TRBJ1-2|.|.|TRBV2
CASSPDPQGNGYTF
TGTGCCAGCAGCCCCGACCCCCAGGGGAACGGCTACACCTTC
>TRBJ2-7|.|.|TRBV6-6
CASAPSFGGTYEQYF
TGTGCCAGCGCCCCATCCTTCGGGGGCACCTACGAGCAGTACTTC
>TRBJ2-1|.|.|TRBV11-1
CASSGRVGRPYNEQFF
TGTGCCAGCAGCGGCAGGGTGGGTCGACCCTACAATGAGCAGTTCTTC
>TRBJ1-1|TRBD1|.|TRBV6-2/TRBV6-3
CASSYSAGQGGTEAFF
TGTGCCAGCAGTTACTCAGCAGGACAGGGCGGAACTGAAGCTTTCTTT
>TRBJ1-1|.|.|TRBV20-1
CRGVGARLVGEAFF
TGCAGGGGGGTAGGGGCGCGATTGGTGGGTGAAGCTTTCTTT